What follows is one TCR beta chain and its context. The CDR3 is made up of 14 amino acids. Looked up from germline, CDR1 is SGDLS and CDR2 is YYNGEE. V shed 5 bases and J shed 0 bases, with 8 bases lying between them. Data came from immunoSEQ multiplex PCR; TCRdb stores just in-frame clones and leaves some out. Altogether approximately 250,000 clones are present, approximately 82% being singletons, with the ten largest covering 15%. The sample is drawn from a study of blood T cell repertoires in COVID-19. The sample was PBMCs or T cells enriched from blood (not recorded which). The clonotype was recovered from a man in his forties or fifties who had recovered from COVID-19. The chain couples TRBV9 to TRBJ2-2; no reliable D call. The CDR3 loop reads CASRRGPNTGELFF. CDR3 nucleotides: TGTGCCAGCAGGAGAGGCCCGAACACCGGGGAGCTGTTTTTT.